The 18 T cell receptor beta chains below all came from one sample that was sequenced in a study of PD-1 blockade in classical Hodgkin lymphoma. The data were produced by immunoSEQ multiplex PCR, yet TCRdb's version contains in-frame clones alone and is incomplete. The top ten clones hold about 12% of a sample with tens of thousands of clones, roughly 80% of them seen once. The time point: cycle 4 day 1 (C4D1), after 5 to 7 weeks of nivolumab. All trial patients relapsed after autologous stem cell transplantation. Specimen: peripheral blood mononuclear cells (PBMCs), collected before the fourth cycle of nivolumab. The receptors derive from a human donor with classical Hodgkin lymphoma.

This clone has just a few counts. J is TRBJ1-5 and V is TRBV2, with D uncertain. Germline V CDR1 and CDR2: SNHLY, FYNNEI. This CDR3 is built from 15 residues. Trimming shortened V by 4 bases and J by 0 bases, and 10 bases separated the two germline ends. CDR3 in amino acids: CASSVQDPSNQPQHF. The CDR3 nucleotides read TGTGCCAGCAGTGTTCAGGATCCTAGCAATCAGCCCCAGCATTTT.

The chain recombines TRBV2 with TRBJ1-6; D unresolved. CDR3 length equals 16 residues. From germline, CDR1 is SNHLY and CDR2 FYNNEI. Trimming cost V 2 bases and J 4 bases, with 12 bases left between them. The CDR3 DNA reads as TGTGCCAGCAGTGAACTCGTGGGAGATTATAATTCACCCCTCCACTTT. Encoded protein: CASSELVGDYNSPLHF. The complete variable domain, with remaining parts taken from reference TRBV2 and TRBJ1-6, reads EPEVTQTPSHQVTQMGQEVILRCVPISNHLYFYWYRQILGQKVEFLVSFYNNEISEKSEIFDDQFSVERPDGSNFTLKIRSTKLEDSAMYFCASSELVGDYNSPLHFGNGTRLTVT.

This rearrangement joins TRBV29-1 to TRBJ1-1; 9 nucleotides line up with TRBD1. Germline V gives CDR1 SQVTM, CDR2 ANQGSEA. The CDR3 extends over 16 amino acids. J lost 4 bases, V lost 0 bases, and 9 bases had no gene match. CDR3 loop: CSVEDPGTGLSTEAFF. The CDR3 DNA reads as TGCAGCGTTGAAGATCCAGGGACAGGGTTGAGCACTGAAGCTTTCTTT.

This chain uses TRBV18 with TRBJ2-3; TRBD2 matches 9 bases. With V trimmed by 5 bases and J by 9 bases, 27 bases remained unmatched. Germline V CDR1 and CDR2: KGHSH, LQKENI. The CDR3 consists of 20 residues. The CDR3 DNA is TGTGCCAGCTCATCCGTTTCGGCTAGCGGGGCTCTTAAGATAGGGGAAACGCAGTATTTT. This translates into CASSSVSASGALKIGETQYF.

The J gene is TRBJ1-2, the V gene TRBV9, with D possibly matching TRBD1 (5 bases). The CDR3 runs to 15 residues. Trimming removed 3 bases from V and 0 bases from J, with 12 bases in between. Germline V CDR1 and CDR2: SGDLS, YYNGEE. The DNA for the CDR3 is TGTGCCAGCAGCGCCCAGGGAAACGCTAACTATGGCTACACCTTC. It translates to CASSAQGNANYGYTF.

The genes are TRBV27 and TRBJ1-2, with 9 positions matching TRBD1. The germline gives CDR1 MNHEY, CDR2 SMNVEV (reference sequence). CDR3 length equals 16 residues. With 6 bases clipped from V and 4 bases from J, the junction kept 12 bases outside the gene matches. The CDR3 region has the DNA TGTGCCAGCAGCCATATGCCGGGACAGGGAGTCTATGGCTACACCTTC. Translating it yields CASSHMPGQGVYGYTF.

The V and J genes are TRBV11-3 and TRBJ2-1, with a possible D match to TRBD1 (7 bases). The germline V gene has CDR1 SGHNT and CDR2 YENEEA. The V and J ends lost 5 bases and 0 bases respectively, with 11 bases between them. This CDR3 is 15 amino acids long. The CDR3 here is CASSPGGSSYNEQFF. CDR3 sequence (DNA): TGTGCCAGCAGCCCAGGGGGGAGCTCCTACAATGAGCAGTTCTTC. Variable domain in full (rest from reference TRBV11-3 and TRBJ2-1): EAGVVQSPRYKIIEKKQPVAFWCNPISGHNTLYWYLQNLGQGPELLIRYENEEAVDDSQLPKDRFSAERLKGVDSTLKIQPAELGDSAVYLCASSPGGSSYNEQFFGPGTRLTVL.

V and J are TRBV9 and TRBJ2-7, with 11 bases aligning to TRBD2. There are 15 residues in the CDR3. Trimming at V came to 3 bases and at J to 5 bases, leaving 7 bases not matched to a gene. The germline V gene has CDR1 SGDLS and CDR2 YYNGEE. For the CDR3, the DNA is TGTGCCAGCAGCGCCACTAGCGGGAGAATTAACGAGCAGTACTTC. This codes for CASSATSGRINEQYF.

V and J are TRBV7-6 and TRBJ2-7; TRBD1 matches 9 bases. The V segment lost 2 bases and the J segment 2 bases; nucleotides outside the gene matches: 4. This CDR3 spans 15 amino acids. Germline CDR1 is SGHVS and CDR2 is FNYEAQ. CDR3 sequence reads: CASSLSRTGAYEQYF. CDR3 nucleotides: TGTGCCAGCAGCTTATCACGGACAGGGGCCTACGAGCAGTACTTC.

The chain carries TRBV4-2 and TRBJ2-7; D assignment may be TRBD1 or TRBD2 (5 bases each). With 1 base removed from V and 6 bases from J, the gap between germline ends came to 16 bases. The CDR3 spans 15 residues. In germline, CDR1 is LGHNA, CDR2 YNFKEQ. The CDR3: CASSQAPGPTGEQYF. In nucleotides, the CDR3 is TGTGCCAGCAGCCAAGCACCGGGACCCACGGGCGAGCAGTACTTC.

This clone occurred a few times. V and J are TRBV2 and TRBJ2-2, with 7 nucleotides matching TRBD1. Germline CDR1 is SNHLY and CDR2 is FYNNEI. Losses at the gene ends were 8 bases for V and 5 bases for J; bases not matched to a gene: 8. The CDR3 has 14 residues. The CDR3 sequence is CASHDRVGTGELFF. CDR3 DNA: TGTGCCAGCCATGACAGGGTAGGGACCGGGGAGCTGTTTTTT. The complete variable domain, with remaining parts taken from reference TRBV2 and TRBJ2-2, reads EPEVTQTPSHQVTQMGQEVILRCVPISNHLYFYWYRQILGQKVEFLVSFYNNEISEKSEIFDDQFSVERPDGSNFTLKIRSTKLEDSAMYFCASHDRVGTGELFFGEGSRLTVL.

This clone was detected once. V and J are TRBV7-3 and TRBJ2-5; 10 bases align to TRBD1. This CDR3 contains 15 residues. Per germline, CDR1 SGHTA and CDR2 FQGTGA. Unmatched junction bases numbered 6, after V lost 3 bases and J lost 5 bases. CDR3 DNA sequence: TGTGCCAGCAGCTTCGGACAGGGGGTAATGGAGACCCAGTACTTC. Translation gives CASSFGQGVMETQYF.

The chain combines TRBV5-1 with TRBJ2-1, with D perhaps assigned TRBD1 or TRBD2 (5 bases each). This CDR3 has 15 amino acids. Per the germline V gene, CDR1 is SGHRS and CDR2 is YFSETQ. Between the trimmed V and J ends, which lost 3 bases and 6 bases, there was a span of 16 bases. CDR3: CASSSTGLTGNEQFF. The DNA of the CDR3 is TGCGCCAGCAGCTCCACAGGACTGACTGGCAATGAGCAGTTCTTC.

This chain uses TRBV11-3 with TRBJ2-7; D call uncertain. V lost 2 bases and J 0 bases, leaving 8 bases between the germline ends. This CDR3 is built from 14 residues. The germline CDR1 and CDR2 sequences are SGHNT and YENEEA. CDR3 in amino acids: CASSLTDFSYEQYF. In DNA, the CDR3 is TGTGCCAGCAGCTTAACAGATTTCTCCTACGAGCAGTACTTC.

V and J are TRBV2 and TRBJ2-1, with 7 bases that match TRBD1. V was pared by 5 bases and J by 2 bases, with 3 bases of the junction left unmatched. Germline V gives CDR1 SNHLY, CDR2 FYNNEI. This CDR3 is 14 amino acids long. The CDR3: CASSFRGTYNEQFF. The CDR3 region has the DNA TGTGCCAGCAGTTTCAGGGGGACCTACAATGAGCAGTTCTTC.

The chain joins TRBV6-5 to TRBJ2-1; D may be TRBD1 or TRBD2 (6 bases each). Per germline, CDR1 MNHEY and CDR2 SVGAGI. The CDR3 length is 12 residues. Trimming pared 4 bases from V and 12 bases from J, leaving 13 bases between. CDR3 in DNA: TGTGCCAGCAGTTTAACCGGGGGCCCGCAGTTCTTC. This gives the protein CASSLTGGPQFF.

This sequence joins TRBV5-1 and TRBJ2-7; D not resolved. Germline CDR1 SGHRS, CDR2 YFSETQ. CDR3 length: 14 residues. The V gene lost 2 bases and the J gene lost 3 bases, with 12 bases spanning the gap. The CDR3 DNA sequence: TGCGCCAGCAGCTTAGGCACGACCCTCTACGAGCAGTACTTC. It codes for CASSLGTTLYEQYF.

The J gene is TRBJ1-1, the V gene TRBV11-3; possible D gene TRBD1, 5 bases. Germline CDR1 SGHNT, CDR2 YENEEA. This CDR3 is built from 15 residues. Trimming shortened V by 1 base and J by 3 bases, and 12 bases separated the two germline ends. The CDR3 is CASSLAGRRDTEAFF. CDR3 DNA: TGTGCCAGCAGCTTAGCAGGGCGGCGTGACACTGAAGCTTTCTTT.